Each of the 5 T cell receptor beta chains below was sequenced from the same sample in a study of CD8 T cells in ankylosing spondylitis. MiXCR was run by TCRdb on the 5' RACE reads, yielding one entry per CDR3 protein. The sample has approximately 350,000 distinct CDR3 sequences; roughly 14% are singletons. The sample taken for sequencing was blood, either unsorted or a sorted T cell fraction (not recorded which). The receptors shown here come from a male donor with ankylosing spondylitis or in good health (not recorded which).

This clonotype was observed a handful of times. The chain's CDR3 is CASSQESHGRGAKQYF. The CDR3 DNA follows: TGTGCCAGCAGCCAAGAATCCCACGGACGAGGGGCCAAGCAGTACTTC. The chain carries TRBV4-2 and TRBJ2-7, with D perhaps TRBD1 or TRBD2 (5 bases each). The V end was cut by 0 bases, the J end by 8 bases, with 20 bases between. This CDR3 has 16 amino acids. CDR1 is LGHNA, CDR2 YNFKEQ, per germline.

This clonotype was counted at least ten times. J is TRBJ2-7 and V is TRBV5-1, with D perhaps TRBD2 (6 bases). Trimming took off 4 bases at V and 2 bases at J, with 13 bases between the two ends. The germline V gene has CDR1 SGHRS and CDR2 YFSETQ. The CDR3 contains 14 residues. The CDR3 DNA is TGCGCCAGCAGCCCAGGAGGGCCCCCCTACGAGCAGTACTTC. This sequence encodes CASSPGGPPYEQYF. The full variable domain, with the rest looked up from reference TRBV5-1 and TRBJ2-7, is KAGVTQTPRYLIKTRGQQVTLSCSPISGHRSVSWYQQTPGQGLQFLFEYFSETQRNKGNFPGRFSGRQFSNSRSEMNVSTLELGDSALYLCASSPGGPPYEQYFGPGTRLTVT.

This clonotype was picked up a small number of times. The V gene is TRBV3-1, the J gene TRBJ2-7; TRBD2 matches at 12 bases. CDR3 length: 17 amino acids. The V gene's germline CDR1 is LGHDT and CDR2 YNNKEL (reference sequence). V lost 1 base, J lost 3 bases, and 7 bases stayed unmatched. The CDR3 bases are TGTGCCAGCAGCCAAGGACTAGCGGGGGCCCACCTCTACGAGCAGTACTTC. This encodes CASSQGLAGAHLYEQYF.

In this sample, this clonotype turned up a few times. J is TRBJ1-1 and V is TRBV10-3; no clear D. The CDR3 has 15 amino acids. Germline values: CDR1 ENHRY, CDR2 SYGVKD. V lost 3 bases and J 3 bases, leaving 14 bases between the germline ends. CDR3 residues: CAISERSPADTEAFF. In nucleotides, the CDR3 is TGTGCCATCAGTGAACGGTCCCCGGCGGACACTGAAGCTTTCTTT.

The chain joins TRBV21-1 to TRBJ2-1. TRBV21-1 is a recognized pseudogene. The CDR3 length is 15 residues. CDR3 loop: CAGSKTRPSKGEQFF. In nucleotides, the CDR3 is TGTGCCGGCAGCAAAACAAGGCCTTCGAAGGGTGAGCAGTTCTTC.